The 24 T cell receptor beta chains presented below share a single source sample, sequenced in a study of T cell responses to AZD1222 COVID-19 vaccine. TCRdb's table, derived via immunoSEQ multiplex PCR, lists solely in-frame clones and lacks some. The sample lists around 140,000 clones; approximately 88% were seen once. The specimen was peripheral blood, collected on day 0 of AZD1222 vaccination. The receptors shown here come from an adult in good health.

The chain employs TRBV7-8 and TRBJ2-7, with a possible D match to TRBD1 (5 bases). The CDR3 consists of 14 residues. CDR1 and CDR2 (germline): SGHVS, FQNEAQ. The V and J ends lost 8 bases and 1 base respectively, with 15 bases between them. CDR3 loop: CASSGLGRSYEQYF. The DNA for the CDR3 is TGTGCCAGCTCAGGGCTGGGCCGTTCCTACGAGCAGTACTTC.

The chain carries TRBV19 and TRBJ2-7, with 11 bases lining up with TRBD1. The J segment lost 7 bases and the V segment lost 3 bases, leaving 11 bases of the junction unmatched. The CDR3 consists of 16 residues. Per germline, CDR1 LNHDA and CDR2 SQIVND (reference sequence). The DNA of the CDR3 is TGTGCCAGTAGTATCTGGGACAGGGGGTTATCGGGGGAGCAGTACTTC. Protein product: CASSIWDRGLSGEQYF.

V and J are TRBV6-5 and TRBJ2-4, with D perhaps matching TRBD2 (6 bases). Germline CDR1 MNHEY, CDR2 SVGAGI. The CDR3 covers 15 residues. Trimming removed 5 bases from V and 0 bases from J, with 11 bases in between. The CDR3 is CASSQGLTAKNIQYF. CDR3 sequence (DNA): TGTGCCAGCAGTCAGGGACTCACAGCCAAAAACATTCAGTACTTC.

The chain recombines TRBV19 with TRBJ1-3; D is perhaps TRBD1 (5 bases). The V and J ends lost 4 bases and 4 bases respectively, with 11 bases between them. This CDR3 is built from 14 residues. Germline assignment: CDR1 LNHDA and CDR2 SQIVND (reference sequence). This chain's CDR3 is CASSNQGDGNTIYF. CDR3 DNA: TGTGCCAGTAGTAACCAGGGAGACGGAAACACCATATATTTT.

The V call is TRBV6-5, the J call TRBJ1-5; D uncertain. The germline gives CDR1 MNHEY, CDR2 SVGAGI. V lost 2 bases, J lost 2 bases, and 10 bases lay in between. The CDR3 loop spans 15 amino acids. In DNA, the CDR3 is TGTGCCAGCAGTTACGCCCCTGGGGGCAATCAGCCCCAGCATTTT. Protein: CASSYAPGGNQPQHF.

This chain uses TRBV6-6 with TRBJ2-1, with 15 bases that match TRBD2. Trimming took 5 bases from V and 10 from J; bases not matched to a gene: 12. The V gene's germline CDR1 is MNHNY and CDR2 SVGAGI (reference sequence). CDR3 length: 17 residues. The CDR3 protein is CASSLDGLAGGPYEQFF. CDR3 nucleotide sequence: TGTGCCAGCAGTCTCGACGGACTAGCGGGGGGGCCATACGAGCAGTTCTTC.

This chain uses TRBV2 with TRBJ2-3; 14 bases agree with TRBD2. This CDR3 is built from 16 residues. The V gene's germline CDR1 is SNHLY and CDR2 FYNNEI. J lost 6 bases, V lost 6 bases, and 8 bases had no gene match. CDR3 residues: CASRQGLAGGGDTQYF. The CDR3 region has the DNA TGTGCCAGCAGACAAGGACTAGCGGGAGGCGGTGATACGCAGTATTTT.

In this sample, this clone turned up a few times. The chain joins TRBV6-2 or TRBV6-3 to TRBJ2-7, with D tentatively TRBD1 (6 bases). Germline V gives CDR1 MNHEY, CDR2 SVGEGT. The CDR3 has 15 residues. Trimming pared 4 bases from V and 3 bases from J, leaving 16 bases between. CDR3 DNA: TGTGCCAGCAGTTTCAGACAGGCAGTAGTCTACGAGCAGTACTTC. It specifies CASSFRQAVVYEQYF.

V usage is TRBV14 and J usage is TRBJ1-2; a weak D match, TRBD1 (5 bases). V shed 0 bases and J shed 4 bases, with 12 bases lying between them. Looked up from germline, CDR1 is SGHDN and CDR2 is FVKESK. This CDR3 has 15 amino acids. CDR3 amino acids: CASSQDYWGLYGYTF. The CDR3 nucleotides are TGTGCCAGCAGCCAAGATTATTGGGGCCTCTATGGCTACACCTTC.

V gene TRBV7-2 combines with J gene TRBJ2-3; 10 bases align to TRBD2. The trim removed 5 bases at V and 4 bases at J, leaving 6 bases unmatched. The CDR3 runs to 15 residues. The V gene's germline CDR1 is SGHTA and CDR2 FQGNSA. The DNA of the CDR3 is TGTGCCAGCAGCCCTCCTAGCGGGGGCGCAGATACGCAGTATTTT. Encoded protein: CASSPPSGGADTQYF.

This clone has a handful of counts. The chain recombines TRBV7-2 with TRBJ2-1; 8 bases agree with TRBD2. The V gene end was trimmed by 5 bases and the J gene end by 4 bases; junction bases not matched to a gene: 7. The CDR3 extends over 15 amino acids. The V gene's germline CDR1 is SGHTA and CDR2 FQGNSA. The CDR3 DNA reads TGTGCCAGCAGCCTCTCAGCGGGGGAGTACAATGAGCAGTTCTTC. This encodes CASSLSAGEYNEQFF.

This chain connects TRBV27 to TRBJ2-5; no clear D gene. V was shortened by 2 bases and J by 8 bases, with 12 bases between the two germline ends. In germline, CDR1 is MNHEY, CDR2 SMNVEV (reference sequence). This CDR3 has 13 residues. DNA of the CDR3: TGTGCCAGCAGTTTAACGTACAGAGGCACCCAGTACTTC. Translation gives CASSLTYRGTQYF.

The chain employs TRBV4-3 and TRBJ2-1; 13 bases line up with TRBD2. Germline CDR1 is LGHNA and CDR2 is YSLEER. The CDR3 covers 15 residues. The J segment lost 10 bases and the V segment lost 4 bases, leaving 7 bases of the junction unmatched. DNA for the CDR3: TGCGCCAGCAGCCTAGGGACTAGCGGGATAGGGGAGCAGTTCTTC. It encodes CASSLGTSGIGEQFF.

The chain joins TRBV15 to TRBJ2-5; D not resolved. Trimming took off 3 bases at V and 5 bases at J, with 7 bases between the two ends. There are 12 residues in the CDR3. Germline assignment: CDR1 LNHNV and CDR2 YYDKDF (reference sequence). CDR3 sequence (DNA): TGTGCCACCAGCAGGGGCAGGGAGACCCAGTACTTC. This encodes CATSRGRETQYF.

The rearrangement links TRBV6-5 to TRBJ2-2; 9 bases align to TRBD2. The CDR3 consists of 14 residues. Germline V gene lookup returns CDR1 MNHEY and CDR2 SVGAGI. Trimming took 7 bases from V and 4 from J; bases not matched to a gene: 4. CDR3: CASNGGRATGELFF. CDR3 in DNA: TGTGCCAGCAATGGCGGGAGGGCCACCGGGGAGCTGTTTTTT.

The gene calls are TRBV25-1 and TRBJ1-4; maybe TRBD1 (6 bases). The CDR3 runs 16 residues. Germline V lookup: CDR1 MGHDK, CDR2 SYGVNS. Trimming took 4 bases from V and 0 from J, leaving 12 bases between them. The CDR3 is CASSGGTLSTNEKLFF. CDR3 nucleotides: TGTGCCAGCAGTGGCGGGACACTTTCAACTAATGAAAAACTGTTTTTT.

The CDR3 here is CASSLPEGHNEQFF. The CDR3, as DNA: TGTGCCAGCTCATTACCGGAGGGGCACAATGAGCAGTTCTTC. The chain is built from TRBV18 and TRBJ2-1; possible D gene TRBD2, 6 bases. The germline gives CDR1 KGHSH, CDR2 LQKENI. Trimming shortened V by 5 bases and J by 5 bases, and 13 bases separated the two germline ends. CDR3 size: 14 residues. Full variable domain (remainder filled in from reference TRBV18 and TRBJ2-1): NAGVMQNPRHLVRRRGQEARLRCSPMKGHSHVYWYRQLPEEGLKFMVYLQKENIIDESGMPKERFSAEFPKEGPSILRIQQVVRGDSAAYFCASSLPEGHNEQFFGPGTRLTVL.

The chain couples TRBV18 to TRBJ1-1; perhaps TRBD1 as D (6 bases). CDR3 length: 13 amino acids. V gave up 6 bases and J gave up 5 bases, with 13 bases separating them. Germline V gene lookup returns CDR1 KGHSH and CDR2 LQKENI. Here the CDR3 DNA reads TGTGCCAGCTCCCTGACAGGTACAACTGAAGCTTTCTTT. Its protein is CASSLTGTTEAFF.

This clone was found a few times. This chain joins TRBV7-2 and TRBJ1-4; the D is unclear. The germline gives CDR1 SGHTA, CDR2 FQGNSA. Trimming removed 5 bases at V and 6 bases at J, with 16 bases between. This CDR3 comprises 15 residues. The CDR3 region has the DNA TGTGCCAGCAGCCGCACGCCCCGCGGGGATGAAAAACTGTTTTTT. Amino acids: CASSRTPRGDEKLFF.

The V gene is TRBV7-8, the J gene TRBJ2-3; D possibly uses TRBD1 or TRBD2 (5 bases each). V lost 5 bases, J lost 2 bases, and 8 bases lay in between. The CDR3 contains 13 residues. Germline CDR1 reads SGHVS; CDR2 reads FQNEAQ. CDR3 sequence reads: CASSRDHTDTQYF. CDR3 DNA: TGTGCCAGCAGCCGGGACCACACAGATACGCAGTATTTT.

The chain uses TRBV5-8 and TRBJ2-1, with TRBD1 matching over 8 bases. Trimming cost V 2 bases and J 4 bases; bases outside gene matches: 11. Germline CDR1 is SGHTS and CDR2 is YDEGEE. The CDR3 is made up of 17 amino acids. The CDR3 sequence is CASSLFSDRVIYNEQFF. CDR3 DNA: TGTGCCAGCAGCTTATTCTCGGACAGGGTTATTTACAATGAGCAGTTCTTC.

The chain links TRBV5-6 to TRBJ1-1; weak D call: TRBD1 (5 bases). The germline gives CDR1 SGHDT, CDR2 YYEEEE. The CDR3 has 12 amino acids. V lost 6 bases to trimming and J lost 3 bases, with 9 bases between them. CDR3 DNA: TGTGCCAGCACCGGGGCCGACACTGAAGCTTTCTTT. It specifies CASTGADTEAFF.

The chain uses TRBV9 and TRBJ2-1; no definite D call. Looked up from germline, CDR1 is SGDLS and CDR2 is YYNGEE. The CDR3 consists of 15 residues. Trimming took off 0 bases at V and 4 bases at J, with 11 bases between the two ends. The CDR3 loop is CASSVEGRPYNEQFF. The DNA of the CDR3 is TGTGCCAGCAGCGTAGAAGGGCGGCCATACAATGAGCAGTTCTTC.

The CDR3 DNA reads TGTGCCAGCAGCTCGTTTCCCAATTCCGGACAGGGCACAGATACGCAGTATTTT. Translating gives CASSSFPNSGQGTDTQYF. The chain links TRBV7-3 to TRBJ2-3; 7 bases agree with TRBD1. The germline V gene encodes CDR1 SGHTA and CDR2 FQGTGA. This CDR3 is built from 18 residues. With V trimmed by 4 bases and J by 1 base, 14 bases remained unmatched. Combining the CDR3 with reference TRBV7-3 and TRBJ2-3 gives the whole variable domain GAGVSQTPSNKVTEKGKYVELRCDPISGHTALYWYRQSLGQGPEFLIYFQGTGAADDSGLPNDRFFAVRPEGSVSTLKIQRTERGDSAVYLCASSSFPNSGQGTDTQYFGPGTRLTVL.